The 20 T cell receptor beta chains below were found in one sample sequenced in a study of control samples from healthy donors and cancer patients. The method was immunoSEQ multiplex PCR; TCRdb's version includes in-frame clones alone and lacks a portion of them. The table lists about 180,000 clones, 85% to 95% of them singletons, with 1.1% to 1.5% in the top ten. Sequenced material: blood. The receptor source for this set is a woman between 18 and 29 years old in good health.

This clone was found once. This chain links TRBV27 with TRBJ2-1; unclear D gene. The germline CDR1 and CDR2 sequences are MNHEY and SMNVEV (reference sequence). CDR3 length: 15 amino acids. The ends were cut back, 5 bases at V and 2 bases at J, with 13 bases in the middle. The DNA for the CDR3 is TGTGCCAGCAGTCAATACCCAGGCGCCTACAATGAGCAGTTCTTC. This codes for CASSQYPGAYNEQFF.

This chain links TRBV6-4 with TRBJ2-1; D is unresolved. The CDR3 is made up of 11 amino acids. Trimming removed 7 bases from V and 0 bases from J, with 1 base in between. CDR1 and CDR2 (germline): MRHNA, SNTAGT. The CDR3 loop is CASISYNEQFF. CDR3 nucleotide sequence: TGTGCCAGCATCTCCTACAATGAGCAGTTCTTC.

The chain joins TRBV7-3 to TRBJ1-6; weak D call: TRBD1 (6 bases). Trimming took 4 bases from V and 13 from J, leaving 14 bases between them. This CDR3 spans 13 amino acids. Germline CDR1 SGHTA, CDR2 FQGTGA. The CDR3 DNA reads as TGTGCCAGCAGCTCGGACAGCCTCGGTCCCCTCCACTTT. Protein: CASSSDSLGPLHF.

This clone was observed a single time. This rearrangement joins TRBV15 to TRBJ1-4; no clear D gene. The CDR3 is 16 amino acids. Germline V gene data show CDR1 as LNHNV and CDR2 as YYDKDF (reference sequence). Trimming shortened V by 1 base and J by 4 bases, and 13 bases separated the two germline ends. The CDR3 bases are TGTGCCACCAGCAGAGGCCTCATCGGGGTTAATGAAAAACTGTTTTTT. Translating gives CATSRGLIGVNEKLFF.

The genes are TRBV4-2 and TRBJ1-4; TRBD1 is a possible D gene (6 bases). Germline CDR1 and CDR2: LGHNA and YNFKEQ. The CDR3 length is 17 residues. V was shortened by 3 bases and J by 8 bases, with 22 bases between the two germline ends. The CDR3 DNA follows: TGTGCCAGCAGCCACCTCACTGTGGCAGGGGACATAGAAAAACTGTTTTTT. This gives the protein CASSHLTVAGDIEKLFF.

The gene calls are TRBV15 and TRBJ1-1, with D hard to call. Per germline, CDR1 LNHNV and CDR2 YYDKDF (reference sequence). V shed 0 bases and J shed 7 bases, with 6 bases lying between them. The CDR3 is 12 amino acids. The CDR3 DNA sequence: TGTGCCACCAGCAGAGATGTTGATGAAGCTTTCTTT. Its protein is CATSRDVDEAFF.

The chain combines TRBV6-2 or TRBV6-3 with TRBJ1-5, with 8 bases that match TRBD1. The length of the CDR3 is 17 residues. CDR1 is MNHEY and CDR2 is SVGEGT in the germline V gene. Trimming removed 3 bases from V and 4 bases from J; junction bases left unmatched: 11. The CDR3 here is CASSYTAGGARNQPQHF. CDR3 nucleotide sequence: TGTGCCAGCAGTTATACGGCAGGGGGCGCGCGGAATCAGCCCCAGCATTTT.

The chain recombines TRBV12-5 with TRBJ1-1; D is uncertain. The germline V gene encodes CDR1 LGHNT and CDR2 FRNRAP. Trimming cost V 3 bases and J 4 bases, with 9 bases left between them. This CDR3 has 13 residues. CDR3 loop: CASGLGYGTEAFF. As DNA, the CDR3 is TGTGCTAGTGGTTTAGGTTACGGCACTGAAGCTTTCTTT.

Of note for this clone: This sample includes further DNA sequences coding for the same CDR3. CDR3 amino acids: CASSLQGPSYEQYF. CDR3 bases: TGCGCCAGCAGCTTACAGGGTCCCTCCTACGAGCAGTACTTC. V gene TRBV5-1 combines with J gene TRBJ2-7, with D maybe TRBD1 (6 bases). Germline lookup yields CDR1 SGHRS and CDR2 YFSETQ. Between the trimmed V and J ends, which lost 2 bases and 0 bases, there was a span of 9 bases. The CDR3 sequence is 14 residues long.

CDR3 amino acids: CASSQRGQHTGRYF. Written as DNA, the CDR3 is TGTGCCAGCAGCCAAAGAGGACAACATACGGGTCGGTACTTC. The chain couples TRBV3-1 (or the pseudogene TRBV3-2) to TRBJ2-5; tentatively, D is TRBD1 (5 bases). Germline CDR1 and CDR2: LGHDT and YNNKEL (reference sequence). V was cut by 2 bases and J by 13 bases, with 20 bases left in between. The CDR3 runs 14 residues.

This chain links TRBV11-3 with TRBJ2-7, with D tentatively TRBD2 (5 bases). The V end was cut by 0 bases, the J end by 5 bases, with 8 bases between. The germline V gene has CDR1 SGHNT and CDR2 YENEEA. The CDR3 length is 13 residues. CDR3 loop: CASSLEYGDEQYF. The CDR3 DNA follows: TGTGCCAGCAGCTTAGAGTACGGGGACGAGCAGTACTTC.

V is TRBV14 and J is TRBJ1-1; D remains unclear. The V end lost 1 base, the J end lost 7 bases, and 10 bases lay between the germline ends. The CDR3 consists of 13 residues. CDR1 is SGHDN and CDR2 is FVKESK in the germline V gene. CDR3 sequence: CASSQVSQYEAFF. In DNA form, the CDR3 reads TGTGCCAGCAGCCAAGTTTCGCAGTATGAAGCTTTCTTT.

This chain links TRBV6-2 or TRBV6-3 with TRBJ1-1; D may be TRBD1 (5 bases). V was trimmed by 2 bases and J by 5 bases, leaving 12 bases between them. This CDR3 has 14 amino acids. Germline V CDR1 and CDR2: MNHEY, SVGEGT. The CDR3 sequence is CASSYLSEGTEAFF. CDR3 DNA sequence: TGTGCCAGCAGTTACCTCTCAGAGGGGACTGAAGCTTTCTTT.

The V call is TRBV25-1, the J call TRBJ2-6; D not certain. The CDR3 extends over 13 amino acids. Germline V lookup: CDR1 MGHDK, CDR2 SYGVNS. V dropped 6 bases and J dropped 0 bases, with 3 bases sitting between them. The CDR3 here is CASRNSGANVLTF. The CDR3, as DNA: TGTGCCAGCAGGAACTCTGGGGCCAACGTCCTGACTTTC.

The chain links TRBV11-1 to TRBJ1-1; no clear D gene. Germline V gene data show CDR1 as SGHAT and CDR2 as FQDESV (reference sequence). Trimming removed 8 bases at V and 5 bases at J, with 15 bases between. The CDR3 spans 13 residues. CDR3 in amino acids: CASSNFRATEAFF. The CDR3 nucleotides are TGTGCCAGCTCGAACTTTCGGGCAACTGAAGCTTTCTTT.

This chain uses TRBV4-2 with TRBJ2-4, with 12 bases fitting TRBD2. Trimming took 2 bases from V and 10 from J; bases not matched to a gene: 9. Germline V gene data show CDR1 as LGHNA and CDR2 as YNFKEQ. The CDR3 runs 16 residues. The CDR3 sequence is CASSQLAGGGGWIQYF. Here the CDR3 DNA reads TGTGCCAGCAGCCAACTAGCGGGAGGGGGAGGGTGGATTCAGTACTTC.

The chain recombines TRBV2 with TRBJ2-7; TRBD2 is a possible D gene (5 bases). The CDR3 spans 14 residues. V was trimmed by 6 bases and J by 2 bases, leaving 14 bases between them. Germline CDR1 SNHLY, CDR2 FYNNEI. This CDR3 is CASSLPEAAYEQYF. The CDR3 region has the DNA TGTGCCAGCAGCCTACCCGAAGCGGCCTACGAGCAGTACTTC.

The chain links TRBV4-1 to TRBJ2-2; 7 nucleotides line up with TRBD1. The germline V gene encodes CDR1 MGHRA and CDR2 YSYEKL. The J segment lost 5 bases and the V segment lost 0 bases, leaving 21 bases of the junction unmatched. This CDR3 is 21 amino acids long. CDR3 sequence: CASSQEGAGGYDLLFTGELFF. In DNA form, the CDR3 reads TGCGCCAGCAGCCAAGAGGGGGCAGGGGGATACGATTTATTATTTACCGGGGAGCTGTTTTTT.

CDR3 protein: CASRRVTTARLSGANVLTF. In nucleotides, the CDR3 is TGTGCCAGCAGAAGAGTAACGACAGCGAGGCTCTCTGGGGCCAACGTCCTGACTTTC. The chain combines TRBV27 with TRBJ2-6; D is perhaps TRBD1 (5 bases). From germline, CDR1 is MNHEY and CDR2 SMNVEV (reference sequence). Trimming removed 6 bases at V and 0 bases at J, with 21 bases between. This CDR3 has 19 amino acids.

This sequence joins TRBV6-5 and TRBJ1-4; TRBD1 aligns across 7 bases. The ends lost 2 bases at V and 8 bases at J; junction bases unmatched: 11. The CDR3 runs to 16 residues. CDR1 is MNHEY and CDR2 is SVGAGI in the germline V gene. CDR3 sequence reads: CASSYRIGAGGEKLFF. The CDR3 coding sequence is TGTGCCAGCAGTTACAGGATTGGGGCAGGGGGGGAAAAACTGTTTTTT.